This TCR beta chain was observed in a study of blood T cells in healthy people across ages. Study-wide results and limits: Shifts in expanded clonotypes may have been confounded by donor CMV status, which was unknown.

A J-beta primer mix and a sample-barcoded 5' primer were used in a second PCR of roughly 6 to 12 cycles. One entry per CDR3 protein, called by TCRdb with MiXCR from the 5' RACE reads. Here the sample spans around 2 million distinct CDR3 sequences, approximately 40% being singletons. The germline CDR1 and CDR2 sequences are MNHEY and SMNVEV (reference sequence). Deletions cut 3 bases from V and 5 bases from J, with 15 bases between. The length of the CDR3 is 15 residues. As for this clonotype: The antigen is unknown.

Sample: blood. The V and J genes are TRBV27 and TRBJ2-3; D remains ambiguous. This receptor was taken from a human donor in good health. The CDR3 loop reads CASSFRFQKGDTQYF. The CDR3 DNA reads as TGTGCCAGCAGTTTCAGGTTTCAAAAGGGAGATACGCAGTATTTT.